These 3 T cell receptor beta chains were sequenced from one sample in a study of technical replicates of blood from several donors. TCRdb's copy holds only in-frame clones and misses some; the assay was immunoSEQ multiplex PCR. Of about 59,000 clones listed, approximately 92% were seen once; the top ten hold around 4.2%. Specimen: PBMCs. These TCRs come from a human donor in good health. Some clones in this sample may be carry-over from other donors' samples.

The V and J genes are TRBV9 and TRBJ1-1; D perhaps matches TRBD1 (5 bases). V lost 0 bases, J lost 11 bases, and 14 bases lay in between. The CDR3 totals 13 residues. Germline V gene sequence: CDR1 SGDLS, CDR2 YYNGEE. The CDR3 loop is CASSVAQGAVAFF. CDR3 nucleotide sequence: TGTGCCAGCAGCGTAGCTCAGGGCGCTGTCGCTTTCTTT.

This chain connects TRBV9 to TRBJ1-1, with 8 bases aligning to TRBD1. The CDR3 has 15 amino acids. The germline gives CDR1 SGDLS, CDR2 YYNGEE. Losses at the gene ends were 4 bases for V and 2 bases for J; bases not matched to a gene: 7. Written as DNA, the CDR3 is TGTGCCAGCAGCCCCCGGACAGGGACTAACACTGAAGCTTTCTTT. The encoded protein is CASSPRTGTNTEAFF.

The J gene is TRBJ2-1, the V gene TRBV7-3, with 9 bases aligning to TRBD2. The CDR3 has 16 amino acids. Looked up from germline, CDR1 is SGHTA and CDR2 is FQGTGA. V lost 1 base, J lost 7 bases, and 8 bases stayed unmatched. The CDR3 bases are TGTGCCAGCAGCTTAAATCAAGCGGGGGGAACTAATGAGCAGTTCTTC. Its translation is CASSLNQAGGTNEQFF. Full variable domain (rest looked up from reference TRBV7-3 and TRBJ2-1): GAGVSQTPSNKVTEKGKYVELRCDPISGHTALYWYRQSLGQGPEFLIYFQGTGAADDSGLPNDRFFAVRPEGSVSTLKIQRTERGDSAVYLCASSLNQAGGTNEQFFGPGTRLTVL.